These 14 T cell receptor beta chains originate from one sample sequenced in a study of OX40 agonist ivuxolimab in advanced cancers. The repertoire was sequenced with immunoSEQ multiplex PCR; TCRdb's copy has only in-frame clones and lacks some. Counted here are 90,000 to 100,000 clones, roughly 84% occurring once; the ten biggest clones make up 3% to 4%. The material was CD4+ or CD8+ T cells sorted from blood, obtained in a trial of the OX40 agonist ivuxolimab. Receptors originate from an adult with an advanced solid tumor such as melanoma, head and neck, liver or kidney cancer.

This chain links TRBV15 with TRBJ1-4; D may be TRBD1 (5 bases). The V end was cut by 0 bases, the J end by 8 bases, with 16 bases between. Germline CDR1 and CDR2: LNHNV and YYDKDF (reference sequence). The CDR3 covers 16 residues. The CDR3 reads CATSRDGTGLREKLFF. CDR3 nucleotides: TGTGCCACCAGCAGAGATGGGACGGGACTTCGGGAAAAACTGTTTTTT.

CDR3 in amino acids: CAHSEWTGGSNEQFF. The CDR3 coding sequence is TGTGCCCATAGCGAGTGGACAGGGGGGAGCAATGAGCAGTTCTTC. The chain recombines TRBV6-7 with TRBJ2-1; 10 bases fit TRBD1. TRBV6-7 is given ORF status, its function remaining uncertain. With V trimmed by 11 bases and J by 6 bases, 13 bases remained unmatched. This CDR3 is 15 amino acids long.

This chain connects TRBV6-1 to TRBJ1-1; D is unresolved. Germline CDR1 reads MNHNS; CDR2 reads SASEGT. This CDR3 spans 14 amino acids. Trimming shortened V by 1 base and J by 4 bases, and 10 bases separated the two germline ends. The chain's CDR3 is CASSEVEQSTEAFF. The CDR3 DNA follows: TGTGCCAGCAGTGAAGTAGAACAGAGCACTGAAGCTTTCTTT.

This sequence joins TRBV18 and TRBJ2-2; D possibly corresponds to TRBD1 (5 bases). There are 15 residues in the CDR3. In germline, CDR1 is KGHSH, CDR2 LQKENI. Trimming removed 5 bases from V and 0 bases from J, with 10 bases in between. In nucleotides, the CDR3 is TGTGCCAGCTCAACGACAGCTACGAACACCGGGGAGCTGTTTTTT. It encodes CASSTTATNTGELFF. The entire variable domain, with the rest obtained from reference TRBV18 and TRBJ2-2, is as follows: NAGVMQNPRHLVRRRGQEARLRCSPMKGHSHVYWYRQLPEEGLKFMVYLQKENIIDESGMPKERFSAEFPKEGPSILRIQQVVRGDSAAYFCASSTTATNTGELFFGEGSRLTVL.

The CDR3 here is CASSSAGRSYNEQFF. CDR3 DNA sequence: TGTGCCAGCAGCTCGGCAGGTCGGTCCTACAATGAGCAGTTCTTC. This rearrangement joins TRBV7-9 to TRBJ2-1; D gene uncertain. The length of the CDR3 is 15 residues. Trimming removed 4 bases at V and 1 base at J, with 11 bases between. Germline loops: CDR1 SEHNR, CDR2 FQNEAQ (reference sequence).

The J gene is TRBJ2-7, the V gene TRBV7-3; the D is unclear. The germline CDR1 and CDR2 sequences are SGHTA and FQGTGA. Trimming took 3 bases from V and 2 from J, leaving 8 bases between them. CDR3 size: 13 residues. The CDR3 region is CASSLSNTYEQYF. DNA of the CDR3: TGTGCCAGCAGCTTGAGCAATACCTACGAGCAGTACTTC.

This chain joins TRBV11-2 and TRBJ2-5; D gene uncertain. The assigned J gene may be wrong: the sequence end matches TRBJ2-7 better. The germline CDR1 and CDR2 sequences are SGHAT and FQNNGV. The length of the CDR3 is 14 residues. CDR3 nucleotide sequence: TGTGCCAGCAGCTACGCGGCAGTTTTCTACGAGCAGTACTTC. Amino acid sequence: CASSYAAVFYEQYF.

This clone was observed once. This sequence joins TRBV28 and TRBJ1-2; D may be TRBD1 (5 bases). The ends were cut back, 8 bases at V and 2 bases at J, with 12 bases in the middle. Germline V gene lookup returns CDR1 MDHEN and CDR2 SYDVKM. This CDR3 is built from 13 residues. In DNA, the CDR3 is TGTGCCAGCCGGACCGGGGCCAACTATGGCTACACCTTC. Amino acid sequence: CASRTGANYGYTF.

The V and J genes are TRBV14 and TRBJ2-1, with D perhaps matching TRBD2 (5 bases). V was cut by 4 bases and J by 6 bases, with 13 bases left in between. The CDR3 has 14 residues. Germline CDR1 reads SGHDN; CDR2 reads FVKESK. The CDR3 bases are TGTGCCAGCAGCCGCGGTGGAGCGGTCAATGAGCAGTTCTTC. This codes for CASSRGGAVNEQFF.

This clone was recorded only once. The J gene is TRBJ1-1, the V gene TRBV6-6; D is perhaps TRBD1 (5 bases). Trimming stripped 6 bases from V and 2 bases from J, with 7 bases between. The CDR3 consists of 12 residues. Germline CDR1 reads MNHNY; CDR2 reads SVGAGI (reference sequence). CDR3 nucleotide sequence: TGTGCCAGCAGGAGGGGAAACACTGAAGCTTTCTTT. Encoded protein: CASRRGNTEAFF.

V is TRBV10-3 and J is TRBJ2-5; TRBD2 is a possible D gene (6 bases). V was shortened by 0 bases and J by 2 bases, with 10 bases between the two germline ends. The CDR3 runs to 15 residues. The V gene's germline CDR1 is ENHRY and CDR2 SYGVKD. CDR3 sequence reads: CAISESAGLQETQYF. The DNA for the CDR3 is TGTGCCATCAGTGAGTCGGCGGGGTTACAAGAGACCCAGTACTTC.

This clone was observed a single time. This chain uses TRBV7-9 with TRBJ2-1; D may match TRBD1 or TRBD2 (5 bases each). The CDR3 is made up of 14 amino acids. Per the germline V gene, CDR1 is SEHNR and CDR2 is FQNEAQ (reference sequence). V shed 5 bases and J shed 10 bases, with 18 bases lying between them. The CDR3 coding sequence is TGTGCCAGCAGCCCTATGGAAGGAGGACACGAGCAGTTCTTC. It is translated as CASSPMEGGHEQFF.

This clone showed up just a few times. J is TRBJ2-7 and V is TRBV4-2; TRBD2 aligns across 8 bases. This CDR3 spans 16 amino acids. Trimming cost V 1 base and J 2 bases; bases outside gene matches: 7. Germline V gene data show CDR1 as LGHNA and CDR2 as YNFKEQ. Here the CDR3 DNA reads TGTGCCAGCAGCCAAGGCCCGGGGGGGAGAACCTACGAGCAGTACTTC. Its translation: CASSQGPGGRTYEQYF.

The sample holds one count of this clone. The genes are TRBV7-9 and TRBJ1-1; the D is unclear. V shed 2 bases and J shed 3 bases, with 7 bases lying between them. This CDR3 comprises 13 residues. Germline CDR1 reads SEHNR; CDR2 reads FQNEAQ (reference sequence). The CDR3 sequence: CASSLLGDTEAFF. Here the CDR3 DNA reads TGTGCCAGCAGCTTATTGGGAGACACTGAAGCTTTCTTT.